This passage covers 13 T cell receptor beta chains from one sample sequenced in a study of human T cells and chemical hapten exposure. As for time point: pre-sensitization, week 0. Treatment denoted: therapeutic diphenylcyclopropenone sensitization with weekly scalp DPC. From the RACE reads, TCRdb called clonotypes with MiXCR, one entry per CDR3 protein. The sample includes about 380,000 distinct CDR3 sequences, more than 4.5% seen only once; the top ten take 2.5% to 3%. The source material was whole blood, sampled in connection with sensitization to the hapten diphenylcyclopropenone (DPC). The source is a woman aged 45-65 years with alopecia areata. Some clones in this sample may be carry-over from other donors' samples.

At least ten counts were recorded for this clonotype. The rearrangement joins TRBV7-6 to TRBJ1-6, with D hard to call. Per the germline V gene, CDR1 is SGHVS and CDR2 is FNYEAQ. Trimming removed 1 base from V and 6 bases from J, with 13 bases in between. The CDR3 is made up of 16 amino acids. The CDR3 here is CASSLGNDVLNSPLHF. Here the CDR3 DNA reads TGTGCCAGCAGCTTAGGTAACGACGTTCTTAATTCACCCCTCCACTTT.

This clonotype was seen at least ten times. The rearrangement joins TRBV6-5 to TRBJ2-5; TRBD1 aligns across 8 bases. This CDR3 region has 13 residues. The germline V gene encodes CDR1 MNHEY and CDR2 SVGAGI. V dropped 6 bases and J dropped 6; count of bases not matched to a gene: 6. CDR3 nucleotide sequence: TGTGCCAGCAGGTCCAGGGGGCAGAAGACCCAGTACTTC. Encoded protein: CASRSRGQKTQYF.

This clonotype was observed many times. The gene calls are TRBV29-1 and TRBJ2-1, with TRBD2 matching over 8 bases. V was pared by 1 base and J by 5 bases, with 7 bases of the junction left unmatched. The CDR3 spans 15 residues. Germline CDR1 is SQVTM and CDR2 is ANQGSEA. The DNA of the CDR3 is TGCAGCGTTGAAGCGGAAGCGGGGGCCAACAATGAGCAGTTCTTC. It encodes CSVEAEAGANNEQFF.

This clonotype was detected many times. The chain uses TRBV4-2 and TRBJ2-2, with 10 bases matching TRBD1. CDR3 length equals 16 residues. Per the germline V gene, CDR1 is LGHNA and CDR2 is YNFKEQ. J gave up 4 bases and V 3 bases, and 5 bases lay outside the gene matches. CDR3 sequence: CASSQGTGAGTGELFF. CDR3 bases: TGTGCCAGCAGCCAGGGGACAGGGGCGGGCACCGGGGAGCTGTTTTTT.

This clonotype appeared many times. J is TRBJ2-3 and V is TRBV24-1, with 7 bases fitting TRBD1. Trimming at V came to 0 bases and at J to 1 base, leaving 0 bases not matched to a gene. The CDR3 sequence is 15 residues long. Germline V gene sequence: CDR1 KGHDR, CDR2 SFDVKD. CDR3 residues: CATSDLGTGTDTQYF. The DNA of the CDR3 is TGTGCCACCAGTGATTTGGGGACAGGCACAGATACGCAGTATTTT.

This clonotype was counted at least ten times. V usage is TRBV4-3 and J usage is TRBJ2-1; 7 bases line up with TRBD2. J gave up 3 bases and V 1 base, and 9 bases lay outside the gene matches. CDR3 length: 17 amino acids. Per germline, CDR1 LGHNA and CDR2 YSLEER. CDR3 region: CASSQGDRAGFYNEQFF. CDR3 sequence (DNA): TGCGCCAGCAGCCAAGGCGATAGAGCGGGGTTCTACAATGAGCAGTTCTTC.

This clonotype was counted between two and nine times. This chain links TRBV7-8 with TRBJ2-2; D assignment may be TRBD1 or TRBD2 (5 bases each). Per germline, CDR1 SGHVS and CDR2 FQNEAQ. This CDR3 is built from 15 residues. V lost 5 bases and J lost 2, with 12 bases in between. The CDR3 DNA follows: TGTGCCAGCAGCGTTAGGGACCACAACACCGGGGAGCTGTTTTTT. It specifies CASSVRDHNTGELFF.

The chain has TRBV9 and TRBJ2-7; D possibly corresponds to TRBD1 (6 bases). The germline V gene has CDR1 SGDLS and CDR2 YYNGEE. The CDR3 loop spans 14 amino acids. The germline V and J ends were trimmed by 3 bases and 5 bases, with 15 bases remaining between them. The CDR3 reads CASSGSGQPNEQYF. The CDR3, as DNA: TGTGCCAGCAGCGGATCAGGACAGCCTAACGAGCAGTACTTC.

This clonotype was seen at least ten times. The chain links TRBV12-3 or TRBV12-4 to TRBJ1-1; D not certain. The length of the CDR3 is 15 residues. Trimming pared 6 bases from V and 4 bases from J, leaving 18 bases between. The CDR3 DNA reads TGTGCCAGCAGCCATCCCCCCCGGGAGGTCACTGAAGCTTTCTTT. Protein sequence: CASSHPPREVTEAFF.

This clonotype appeared many times. The CDR3 here is CAISAARGGVITEAFF. CDR3 sequence (DNA): TGTGCCATCAGTGCCGCGAGGGGTGGAGTGATCACTGAAGCTTTCTTT. V and J are TRBV10-3 and TRBJ1-1; weak D call: TRBD1 (5 bases). V was shortened by 4 bases and J by 4 bases, with 19 bases between the two germline ends. The CDR3 runs 16 residues. Germline V lookup: CDR1 ENHRY, CDR2 SYGVKD.

This chain connects TRBV12-3 or TRBV12-4 to TRBJ1-6; D uncertain. The CDR3 runs to 15 residues. V shed 0 bases and J shed 7 bases, with 10 bases lying between them. The DNA of the CDR3 is TGTGCCAGCAGTTTAGCCGGGGTGGAAAATTCACCCCTCCACTTT. Its protein product is CASSLAGVENSPLHF.

Written as DNA, the CDR3 is TGTGCCAGCAGCCCGAGGACCATAGTGGATTCACCCCTCCACTTT. This sequence encodes CASSPRTIVDSPLHF. The V and J genes are TRBV11-2 and TRBJ1-6; no firm D call. CDR3 length equals 15 residues. Trimming removed 5 bases at V and 8 bases at J, with 16 bases between. Germline V CDR1 and CDR2: SGHAT, FQNNGV.

This clonotype was picked up many times. V and J are TRBV7-2 and TRBJ1-1; no firm D call. This CDR3 comprises 14 residues. In germline, CDR1 is SGHTA, CDR2 FQGNSA. The V end was cut by 3 bases, the J end by 3 bases, with 11 bases between. The CDR3 nucleotides read TGTGCCAGCAGCTTCGGAGGGTTCGACACTGAAGCTTTCTTT. Translated: CASSFGGFDTEAFF.